Reported below is one T cell receptor (beta chain). These data come from a study of shared T cell receptors in the human thymus. This CDR3 has 14 amino acids. With 6 bases clipped from V and 6 bases from J, the junction kept 2 bases outside the gene matches. Germline lookup yields CDR1 MNHEY and CDR2 SMNVEV (reference sequence). Only in-frame clones appear in the TCRdb table, and some are missing; sequencing was by immunoSEQ multiplex PCR. The sample has some 400,000 clones, approximately 95% seen once. The chain employs TRBV27 and TRBJ1-4, with 12 bases fitting TRBD1. The receptor comes from a human donor. Specimen: thymocytes. The CDR3 DNA reads as TGTGCCAGCAGGAGGGACAGGGGGCATGAAAAACTGTTTTTT. Its protein is CASRRDRGHEKLFF.